These 29 T cell receptor beta chains were all obtained from the same sample, sequenced in a study of Tregs in tolerant kidney transplant recipients. Sequenced by immunoSEQ multiplex PCR; TCRdb stores in-frame clones only, minus some. The data contain around 230,000 clones, roughly 84% of them singletons. Sequencing input: CD4+ T cells from blood. Every receptor here comes from a human donor in good health.

The gene calls are TRBV6-4 and TRBJ2-3, with 7 bases matching TRBD1. Germline V CDR1 and CDR2: MRHNA, SNTAGT. V trimming: 6 bases; J trimming: 4 bases; junction bases outside the gene matches: 10. The CDR3 covers 15 residues. The CDR3 loop is CASSETGMGPDTQYF. The CDR3 bases are TGTGCCAGCAGCGAGACAGGGATGGGACCAGATACGCAGTATTTT.

This chain connects TRBV7-8 to TRBJ2-3; perhaps TRBD2 as D (6 bases). Germline assignment: CDR1 SGHVS and CDR2 FQNEAQ. This CDR3 comprises 14 residues. Trimming removed 2 bases at V and 5 bases at J, with 11 bases between. This chain's CDR3 is CASSLPGVVDTQYF. The CDR3 DNA is TGTGCCAGCAGCTTACCGGGAGTGGTAGATACGCAGTATTTT.

V is TRBV2 and J is TRBJ1-4; a possible D gene is TRBD1 (6 bases). Germline V CDR1 and CDR2: SNHLY, FYNNEI. The CDR3 extends over 14 amino acids. V was shortened by 6 bases and J by 4 bases, with 12 bases between the two germline ends. DNA for the CDR3: TGTGCCAGCAGCATGACAGGACTTAATGAAAAACTGTTTTTT. This encodes CASSMTGLNEKLFF.

The V gene is TRBV11-2, the J gene TRBJ1-2; no firm D call. CDR3 length: 12 residues. Deletions cut 1 base from V and 7 bases from J, with 7 bases between. The germline CDR1 and CDR2 sequences are SGHAT and FQNNGV. The CDR3 reads CASSLVGLGYTF. DNA of the CDR3: TGTGCCAGCAGCTTAGTAGGGCTTGGCTACACCTTC.

The chain couples TRBV11-3 to TRBJ2-1; D remains unclear. Germline V gives CDR1 SGHNT, CDR2 YENEEA. Trimming cost V 1 base and J 6 bases, with 13 bases left between them. The CDR3 runs 15 residues. The CDR3 loop is CASSLGSVALNEQFF. CDR3 in DNA: TGTGCCAGCAGCTTAGGGTCGGTAGCTCTCAATGAGCAGTTCTTC.

The chain links TRBV6-1 to TRBJ1-2; possibly TRBD1 for D (5 bases). Germline lookup yields CDR1 MNHNS and CDR2 SASEGT. V was cut by 6 bases and J by 8 bases, with 19 bases left in between. The CDR3 totals 14 residues. CDR3 in DNA: TGTGCCAGCAGCCCCAGCCGAGGGGCTTGGGGCTACACCTTC. Amino acids: CASSPSRGAWGYTF.

This clone was observed a handful of times. The chain has TRBV6-5 and TRBJ2-7, with TRBD1 as a possible D gene (6 bases). The germline CDR1 and CDR2 sequences are MNHEY and SVGAGI. The V end lost 2 bases, the J end lost 3 bases, and 8 bases lay between the germline ends. This CDR3 region has 13 residues. CDR3 sequence: CASSYEDSYEQYF. For the CDR3, the DNA is TGTGCCAGCAGTTACGAGGACAGCTACGAGCAGTACTTC.

The gene calls are TRBV29-1 and TRBJ2-7; D ambiguous. Germline values: CDR1 SQVTM, CDR2 ANQGSEA. V was pared by 1 base and J by 2 bases, with 12 bases between. This CDR3 comprises 14 residues. The CDR3 DNA is TGCAGCGTTGAAGGCGGCAGTTCTACCTACGAGCAGTACTTC. Translation: CSVEGGSSTYEQYF.

The V and J genes are TRBV5-4 and TRBJ2-7; 7 nucleotides align to TRBD2. Germline trimming cut 3 bases from V and 0 bases from J; bases unmatched to any gene: 6. CDR3 size: 15 residues. The germline V gene has CDR1 SGHNT and CDR2 YYREEE (reference sequence). This chain's CDR3 is CASSYGTKSSYEQYF. CDR3 DNA: TGTGCCAGCAGCTACGGGACTAAAAGCTCCTACGAGCAGTACTTC. Together with reference TRBV5-4 and TRBJ2-7, the CDR3 gives the full variable domain: ETGVTQSPTHLIKTRGQQVTLRCSSQSGHNTVSWYQQALGQGPQFIFQYYREEENGRGNFPPRFSGLQFPNYSSELNVNALELDDSALYLCASSYGTKSSYEQYFGPGTRLTVT.

The chain links TRBV18 to TRBJ1-1; TRBD1 agrees at 7 bases. Germline V gene lookup returns CDR1 KGHSH and CDR2 LQKENI. Trimming cost V 3 bases and J 2 bases; bases outside gene matches: 6. CDR3 size: 15 residues. The CDR3: CASSPQGQFNTEAFF. The CDR3 region has the DNA TGTGCCAGCTCACCCCAGGGACAGTTTAACACTGAAGCTTTCTTT.

The chain uses TRBV4-1 and TRBJ1-1; the D gene is possibly TRBD1 (5 bases). Germline assignment: CDR1 MGHRA and CDR2 YSYEKL. V lost 3 bases and J 11 bases, leaving 19 bases between the germline ends. The CDR3 runs 14 residues. The CDR3 bases are TGCGCCAGCAGCCAGAACCAGGAAGGGGCATCGGCTTTCTTT. It yields the protein CASSQNQEGASAFF.

This clone came up a few times. V gene TRBV27 combines with J gene TRBJ2-7, with no clear D. CDR1 and CDR2 from the germline V gene are MNHEY and SMNVEV (reference sequence). V lost 6 bases to trimming and J lost 3 bases, with 12 bases between them. The CDR3 runs to 13 residues. The CDR3, as DNA: TGTGCCAGCAGCCCAAGGGCCTACTACGAGCAGTACTTC. Its protein is CASSPRAYYEQYF.

V is TRBV7-8 and J is TRBJ2-3; D perhaps matches TRBD2 (6 bases). The CDR3 consists of 17 residues. V was cut by 2 bases and J by 0 bases, with 15 bases left in between. Per the germline V gene, CDR1 is SGHVS and CDR2 is FQNEAQ. CDR3 DNA: TGTGCCAGCAGCTTACGCCCTCGGGGGACTAGCACAGATACGCAGTATTTT. Translating gives CASSLRPRGTSTDTQYF.

The CDR3 reads CASTRGGAHGQPQHF. Here the CDR3 DNA reads TGCGCCAGCACCCGGGGAGGAGCCCACGGTCAGCCCCAGCATTTT. The chain has TRBV10-2 and TRBJ1-5; D unclear. The germline gives CDR1 WSHSY, CDR2 SAAADI. CDR3 size: 15 residues. Trimming stripped 7 bases from V and 6 bases from J, with 19 bases between.

This clone was seen a few times. The gene calls are TRBV5-4 and TRBJ2-2, with 8 bases matching TRBD2. The CDR3 is 14 amino acids. Germline values: CDR1 SGHNT, CDR2 YYREEE (reference sequence). The ends lost 4 bases at V and 6 bases at J; junction bases unmatched: 5. CDR3 bases: TGTGCCAGCAGCCAAGCGGGAGCAGCCGGGGAGCTGTTTTTT. Its protein is CASSQAGAAGELFF.

The chain recombines TRBV6-6 with TRBJ1-6; possible D gene TRBD1, 5 bases. V was clipped by 5 bases and J by 5 bases, with 10 bases between them. CDR3 size: 14 residues. Germline V gene lookup returns CDR1 MNHNY and CDR2 SVGAGI (reference sequence). CDR3 nucleotides: TGTGCCAGCAGTATCAGGGAGGATAATTCACCCCTCCACTTT. This encodes CASSIREDNSPLHF.

The gene calls are TRBV6-5 and TRBJ2-2; D perhaps matches TRBD2 (6 bases). CDR3 size: 15 residues. Trimming stripped 5 bases from V and 5 bases from J, with 15 bases between. Germline V gene sequence: CDR1 MNHEY, CDR2 SVGAGI. CDR3 sequence: CASSPPGVGTGELFF. The CDR3 bases are TGTGCCAGCAGTCCCCCGGGGGTCGGGACCGGGGAGCTGTTTTTT.

V and J are TRBV2 and TRBJ1-1, with D hard to call. This CDR3 region has 14 residues. Germline V gene lookup returns CDR1 SNHLY and CDR2 FYNNEI. V was shortened by 7 bases and J by 0 bases, with 12 bases between the two germline ends. The CDR3 is CASTGRLMNTEAFF. The CDR3 nucleotides are TGTGCCAGCACCGGACGCCTCATGAACACTGAAGCTTTCTTT.

V and J are TRBV12-2 and TRBJ2-2; the D segment call TRBD1 is taken from the table without a DNA check. TRBV12-2 is noted as a pseudogene. The CDR3 totals 18 residues. The CDR3 DNA reads as TGTGCAAGTCGCTTCGACACTGGACAGGGAGATAGTGCCGGGGAGCTGTTTTTT. Amino acid sequence: CASRFDTGQGDSAGELFF.

A few counts support this clone. The chain has TRBV14 and TRBJ1-4; D may be TRBD1 (5 bases). Germline V gene data show CDR1 as SGHDN and CDR2 as FVKESK. The CDR3 extends over 12 amino acids. Between the trimmed V and J ends, which lost 0 bases and 13 bases, there was a span of 9 bases. For the CDR3, the DNA is TGTGCCAGCAGCCAAGAGGGCGGGGGACTGTTTTTT. Translation: CASSQEGGGLFF.

The chain carries TRBV6-5 and TRBJ2-1, with D hard to call. The germline gives CDR1 MNHEY, CDR2 SVGAGI. The length of the CDR3 is 13 residues. V was shortened by 5 bases and J by 6 bases, with 11 bases between the two germline ends. In DNA, the CDR3 is TGTGCCAGCAGTCTTATAGGGCGCAATGAGCAGTTCTTC. It encodes CASSLIGRNEQFF.

The V gene is TRBV7-8, the J gene TRBJ2-7; D is unresolved. Germline CDR1 is SGHVS and CDR2 is FQNEAQ. This CDR3 has 14 residues. The V gene lost 1 base and the J gene lost 2 bases, with 9 bases spanning the gap. CDR3 sequence reads: CASSLDVVTYEQYF. The CDR3 region has the DNA TGTGCCAGCAGCTTAGATGTGGTGACCTACGAGCAGTACTTC.

A few counts support this clone. The chain's CDR3 is CASSLAMGQFF. The CDR3 DNA follows: TGTGCCAGCAGCCTCGCGATGGGGCAGTTCTTC. The rearrangement uses TRBV11-2 and TRBJ2-1; D is undetermined. Germline CDR1 is SGHAT and CDR2 is FQNNGV. V was pared by 5 bases and J by 12 bases, with 11 bases between. The CDR3 length is 11 residues. The full variable domain, with the rest looked up from reference TRBV11-2 and TRBJ2-1, is EAGVAQSPRYKIIEKRQSVAFWCNPISGHATLYWYQQILGQGPKLLIQFQNNGVVDDSQLPKDRFSAERLKGVDSTLKIQPAKLEDSAVYLCASSLAMGQFFGPGTRLTVL.

CDR3 protein: CASSLPEGSGNTIYF. For the CDR3, the DNA is TGCGCCAGCAGCTTACCCGAAGGGTCCGGAAACACCATATATTTT. The V call is TRBV5-1, the J call TRBJ1-3; no firm D call. Trimming pared 2 bases from V and 4 bases from J, leaving 13 bases between. CDR1 is SGHRS, CDR2 YFSETQ, per germline. The CDR3 sequence is 15 residues long.

This clone turned up a few times. The genes are TRBV2 and TRBJ1-1; D is perhaps TRBD1 (6 bases). The CDR3 length is 16 residues. Germline-derived CDR1 and CDR2 are SNHLY and FYNNEI. The V end was cut by 1 base, the J end by 4 bases, with 16 bases between. Written as DNA, the CDR3 is TGTGCCAGCAGTGAAGTACAGGGCCTTGACTTCACTGAAGCTTTCTTT. Translated, it gives CASSEVQGLDFTEAFF.

The chain joins TRBV6-6 to TRBJ1-1; possible D gene TRBD1, 5 bases. The CDR3 loop spans 13 amino acids. Germline V gene sequence: CDR1 MNHNY, CDR2 SVGAGI (reference sequence). Trimming stripped 2 bases from V and 4 bases from J, with 8 bases between. The CDR3, as DNA: TGTGCCAGCAGTTACAGGCAGGGCACTGAAGCTTTCTTT. Its translation: CASSYRQGTEAFF.

V is TRBV4-1 and J is TRBJ1-5; tentatively, D is TRBD1 (5 bases). The ends were cut back, 5 bases at V and 5 bases at J, with 16 bases in the middle. The V gene's germline CDR1 is MGHRA and CDR2 YSYEKL. The CDR3 is made up of 15 amino acids. The chain's CDR3 is CASSKARVGDQPQHF. The CDR3 nucleotides read TGCGCCAGCAGCAAGGCGCGCGTAGGGGATCAGCCCCAGCATTTT.

V gene TRBV27 combines with J gene TRBJ2-1; possible D gene TRBD2, 5 bases. CDR1 MNHEY and CDR2 SMNVEV come from the germline V gene (reference sequence). V was trimmed by 8 bases and J by 0 bases, leaving 17 bases between them. The CDR3 is made up of 16 amino acids. The CDR3 here is CASATGAEVSYNEQFF. CDR3 DNA sequence: TGTGCCAGCGCCACGGGCGCGGAGGTCTCCTACAATGAGCAGTTCTTC.

This clone showed up just once. The rearrangement links TRBV28 to TRBJ1-2, with D uncertain. The germline CDR1 and CDR2 sequences are MDHEN and SYDVKM. V was cut by 8 bases and J by 4 bases, with 14 bases left in between. This CDR3 region has 13 residues. DNA for the CDR3: TGTGCCAGCCTCAACGGGGAGGGCTATGGCTACACCTTC. This gives the protein CASLNGEGYGYTF.